The 6 T cell receptor beta chains reported below all come from one sample, sequenced in a study of CD8+ T cells in alopecia areata. RNA extraction was followed by reverse transcription into cDNA, which acted as the sequencing template. The method was immunoSEQ multiplex PCR; TCRdb's version includes in-frame clones alone and lacks a portion of them. The table records about 200,000 clones, around 50% of them present only once. Sequenced material: CD8+ T cells sorted from blood. Receptor source: a human donor in good health.

The rearrangement links TRBV2 to TRBJ1-5; D call uncertain. Looked up from germline, CDR1 is SNHLY and CDR2 is FYNNEI. V lost 6 bases to trimming and J lost 2 bases, with 14 bases between them. This CDR3 has 15 amino acids. The CDR3: CASRPDSSRNQPQHF. CDR3 coding DNA: TGTGCCAGCAGGCCAGACTCCTCCCGCAATCAGCCCCAGCATTTT.

The CDR3 region has the DNA TGTGCCAGCAGTTGGGGGTTACAAGAGACCCAGTACTTC. This translates into CASSWGLQETQYF. V usage is TRBV27 and J usage is TRBJ2-5; D could derive from TRBD1 or TRBD2 (5 bases each). The germline V gene has CDR1 MNHEY and CDR2 SMNVEV (reference sequence). The length of the CDR3 is 13 residues. V was clipped by 4 bases and J by 2 bases, with 8 bases between them.

This chain uses TRBV6-5 with TRBJ2-3; D tentatively fits TRBD1 or TRBD2 (6 bases each). Trimming took 4 bases from V and 1 from J, leaving 9 bases between them. The germline V gene has CDR1 MNHEY and CDR2 SVGAGI. There are 14 residues in the CDR3. CDR3 nucleotides: TGTGCCAGCAGTTCCGGGGGCCGCACAGATACGCAGTATTTT. This codes for CASSSGGRTDTQYF.

This sequence joins TRBV5-1 and TRBJ2-1; the match to TRBD2 covers 7 bases. The CDR3 is 13 amino acids. Germline loops: CDR1 SGHRS, CDR2 YFSETQ. Losses at the gene ends were 4 bases for V and 9 bases for J; bases not matched to a gene: 7. The DNA of the CDR3 is TGCGCCAGCAGCCCGGACGGGGGGAGTGAGCAGTTCTTC. As protein: CASSPDGGSEQFF.

The rearrangement links TRBV5-6 to TRBJ1-1; TRBD1 is a possible D gene (5 bases). The germline V gene has CDR1 SGHDT and CDR2 YYEEEE. Between the trimmed V and J ends, which lost 3 bases and 10 bases, there was a span of 13 bases. The CDR3 length is 12 residues. CDR3 sequence reads: CASSSTTGGAFF. CDR3 DNA: TGTGCCAGCAGCTCGACAACAGGCGGAGCTTTCTTT.

Of note for this clone: The sample holds other DNA sequences that translate to the same CDR3. The rearrangement joins TRBV2 to TRBJ2-1, with a possible D match to TRBD1 (5 bases). CDR1 and CDR2 (germline): SNHLY, FYNNEI. V lost 2 bases and J lost 6, with 5 bases in between. The CDR3 is made up of 12 amino acids. CDR3: CASSERGNEQFF. In nucleotides, the CDR3 is TGTGCCAGCAGTGAAAGGGGCAATGAGCAGTTCTTC.